The entry below gives a single T cell receptor beta chain sequence along with its context. This sample is part of a study of blood T cell repertoires in COVID-19. Clones were sequenced by immunoSEQ multiplex PCR, and TCRdb holds only the in-frame ones, with some missing. The sample lists 130,000 to 150,000 clones, around 80% occurring once. The CDR3 is 16 residues long. The germline CDR1 and CDR2 sequences are SGHTA and FQGNSA. V was trimmed by 1 base and J by 0 bases, leaving 9 bases between them. The TCR sequence derives from a woman of 80 years or more in a cohort sampled during active or convalescent COVID-19. The rearrangement links TRBV7-2 to TRBJ2-2, with D uncertain. Sequenced: peripheral blood. This CDR3 is CASSLGGTSNTGELFF. In nucleotides, the CDR3 is TGTGCCAGCAGCTTAGGCGGTACTTCGAACACCGGGGAGCTGTTTTTT.